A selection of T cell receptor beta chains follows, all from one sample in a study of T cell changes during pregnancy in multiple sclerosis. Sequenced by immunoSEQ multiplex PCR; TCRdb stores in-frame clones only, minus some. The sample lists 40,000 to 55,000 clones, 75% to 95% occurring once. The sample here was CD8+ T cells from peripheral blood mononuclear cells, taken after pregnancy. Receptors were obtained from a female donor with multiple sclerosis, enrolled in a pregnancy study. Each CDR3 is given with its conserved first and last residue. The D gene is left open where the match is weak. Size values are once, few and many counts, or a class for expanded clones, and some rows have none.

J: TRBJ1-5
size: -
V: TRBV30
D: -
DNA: TGTGCCTGGAGTGTAGCGGCCGGGAGACGTGGACAGCCCCAGCATTTT
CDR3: CAWSVAAGRRGQPQHF

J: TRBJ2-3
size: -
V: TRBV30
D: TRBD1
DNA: TGTGCCTGGAGGGGAGGACAGGGAATCCCAGATACGCAGTATTTT
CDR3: CAWRGGQGIPDTQYF

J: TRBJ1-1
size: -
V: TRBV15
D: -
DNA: TGTGCCACCAGCAGAACCAGGGGCATGAACACTGAAGCTTTCTTT
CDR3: CATSRTRGMNTEAFF

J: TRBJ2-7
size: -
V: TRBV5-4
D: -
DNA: TGTGCCAGCAGCTTCAGCGATTCTTTATACGAGCAGTACTTC
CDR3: CASSFSDSLYEQYF

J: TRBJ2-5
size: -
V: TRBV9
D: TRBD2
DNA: TGTGCCAGCAGCTATTCGGGAGGGGGACGAGAGACCCAGTACTTC
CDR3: CASSYSGGGRETQYF

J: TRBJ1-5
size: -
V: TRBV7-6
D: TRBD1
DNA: TGTGCCAGCAGCTCTCTGGACAGGGGGGATCAGCCCCAGCATTTT
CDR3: CASSSLDRGDQPQHF

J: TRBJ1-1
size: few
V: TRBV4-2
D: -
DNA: TGTGCCAGCACCCCACTAGAGTCGGGTGAAGCTTTCTTT
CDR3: CASTPLESGEAFF

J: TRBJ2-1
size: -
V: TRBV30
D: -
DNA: TGTGCCTGGAGCACGGATGACAATTACAATGAGCAGTTCTTC
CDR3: CAWSTDDNYNEQFF

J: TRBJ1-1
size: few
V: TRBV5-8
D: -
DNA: TGTGCCAGCAGCTCGCAAGTGATTGAGCCTGAAGCTTTCTTT
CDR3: CASSSQVIEPEAFF

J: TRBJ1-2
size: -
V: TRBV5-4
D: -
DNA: TGTGCCAGCAGCTCTCCAGTTTACTATGGCTACACCTTC
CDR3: CASSSPVYYGYTF

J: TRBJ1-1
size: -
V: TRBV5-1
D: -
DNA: TGCGCCAGCAGCGCCCGGGAGAGCTACACTGAAGCTTTCTTT
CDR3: CASSARESYTEAFF

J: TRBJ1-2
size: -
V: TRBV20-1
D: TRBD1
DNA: TGCAGCTGGTTATACAGGGGATCGACCTTC
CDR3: CSWLYRGSTF

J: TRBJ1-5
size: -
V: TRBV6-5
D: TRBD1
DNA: TGTGCCAGCAGTGACAGGGATAGCAATCAGCCCCAGCATTTT
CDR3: CASSDRDSNQPQHF

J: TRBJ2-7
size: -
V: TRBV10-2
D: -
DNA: TGCGCCAGCAGTGCCCGTCCTGCCTACGAGCAGTACTTC
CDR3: CASSARPAYEQYF

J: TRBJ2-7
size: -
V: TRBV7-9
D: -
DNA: TGTGCCAGCAGCCCGGATACGATGAGGGAGCAGTACTTC
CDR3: CASSPDTMREQYF

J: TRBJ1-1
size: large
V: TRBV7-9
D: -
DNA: TGTGCCAGCAGCCTCATGCGGGGGGACAAAAGAGAAGCTTTCTTT
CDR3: CASSLMRGDKREAFF

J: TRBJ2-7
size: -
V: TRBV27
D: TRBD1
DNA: TGTGCCAGCAGTCGGGACAGGGATTACGAGCAGTACTTC
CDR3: CASSRDRDYEQYF

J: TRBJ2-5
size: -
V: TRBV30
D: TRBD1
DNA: TGTGCCTGGAGCGGGACAGAAGAGACCCAGTACTTC
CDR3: CAWSGTEETQYF

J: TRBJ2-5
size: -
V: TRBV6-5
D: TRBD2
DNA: TGTGCCAGCGCGGCTAGCGGGGGTAACCAAGAGACCCAGTACTTC
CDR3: CASAASGGNQETQYF

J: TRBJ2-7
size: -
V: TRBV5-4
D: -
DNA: TGTGCCAGCACCTCCCCCAGCTACGAGCAGTACTTC
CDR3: CASTSPSYEQYF

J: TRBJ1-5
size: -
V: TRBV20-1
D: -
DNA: TGCAGTGCCGGGGGGGAGCCCCAGCATTTT
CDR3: CSAGGEPQHF

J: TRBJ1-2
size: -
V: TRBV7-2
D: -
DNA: TGTGCCAGCAGTGAGGGATTCCCAACAGATAACTATGGCTACACCTTC
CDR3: CASSEGFPTDNYGYTF

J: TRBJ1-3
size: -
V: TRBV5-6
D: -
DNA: TGTGCCAGCAGCTTGGGATTTGAGGGTTGGTCTGGAAACACCATATATTTT
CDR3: CASSLGFEGWSGNTIYF

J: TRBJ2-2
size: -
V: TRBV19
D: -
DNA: TGTGCCAGTAGTAGCGGAATCACCGGGGAGCTGTTTTTT
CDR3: CASSSGITGELFF

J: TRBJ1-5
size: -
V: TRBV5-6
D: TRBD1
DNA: TGTGCCAGCAGCTTGTACAGGGGGCAGGATCAGCCCCAGCATTTT
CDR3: CASSLYRGQDQPQHF

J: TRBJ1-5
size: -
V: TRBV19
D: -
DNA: TGTGCCAGTAAACTACAAAGCGGTGGACTTGCCTATAGCAATCAGCCCCAGCATTTT
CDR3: CASKLQSGGLAYSNQPQHF

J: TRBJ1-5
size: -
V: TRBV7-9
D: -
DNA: TGTGCCAGCAGCTTACCGGATCAGCCCCAGCATTTT
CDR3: CASSLPDQPQHF

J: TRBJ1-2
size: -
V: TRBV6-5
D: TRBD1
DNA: TGTGCCAGCAGCTCGACAGGGGGCGGCTATGGCTACACCTTC
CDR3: CASSSTGGGYGYTF

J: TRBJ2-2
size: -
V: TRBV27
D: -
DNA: TGTGCCAGCAGAAACAGGGAGAACACCGGGGAGCTGTTTTTT
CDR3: CASRNRENTGELFF